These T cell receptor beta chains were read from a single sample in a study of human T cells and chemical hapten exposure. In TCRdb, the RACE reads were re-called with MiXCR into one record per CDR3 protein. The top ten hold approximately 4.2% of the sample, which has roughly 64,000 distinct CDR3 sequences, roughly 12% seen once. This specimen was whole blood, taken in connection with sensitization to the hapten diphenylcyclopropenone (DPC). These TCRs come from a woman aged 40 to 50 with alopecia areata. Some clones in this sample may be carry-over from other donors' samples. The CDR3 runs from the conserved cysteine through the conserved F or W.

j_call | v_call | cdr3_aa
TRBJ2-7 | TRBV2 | CASSETSVGSYEQYF
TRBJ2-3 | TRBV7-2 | CASSLQGLAVRGDTQYF
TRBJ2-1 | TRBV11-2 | CASSLDGVAGNEQFF
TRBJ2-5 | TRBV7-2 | CASSARSGGPSETQYF
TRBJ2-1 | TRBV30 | CAWKTRGGQLNEQFF
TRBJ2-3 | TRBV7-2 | CASSVSDDTQYF
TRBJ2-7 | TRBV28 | CASLGFGSYEQYF
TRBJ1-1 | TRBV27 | CASSLEGQGLTEAFF
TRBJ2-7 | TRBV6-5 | CASSTQRTSSEQYF
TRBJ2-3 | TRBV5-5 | CASSTGQSTDTQYF
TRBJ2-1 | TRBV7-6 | CASSSTGTSGYNEQFF
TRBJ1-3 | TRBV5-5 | CASSPKGHTFSGNTIYF
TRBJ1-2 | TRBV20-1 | CSATPRSYYGYTF
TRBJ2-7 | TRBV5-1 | CASSEGASGTGANEQYF
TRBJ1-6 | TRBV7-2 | CASSTGSSPLHF
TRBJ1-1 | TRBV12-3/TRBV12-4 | CASSVQLNTEAFF
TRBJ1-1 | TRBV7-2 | CASSFQGAGTEAFF
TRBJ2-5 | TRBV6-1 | CASRWGYQETQYF
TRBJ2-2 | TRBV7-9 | CASSSSGTQNTGELFF
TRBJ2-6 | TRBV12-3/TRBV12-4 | CASSVRGSGANVLTF
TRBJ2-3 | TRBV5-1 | CASNAGTGGTDTQYF
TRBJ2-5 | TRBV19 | CASSIAGWETQYF
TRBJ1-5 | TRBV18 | CASSPEQGRYQPQHF
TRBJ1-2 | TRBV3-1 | CATSYDRNYGYTF
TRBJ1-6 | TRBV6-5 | CASGEGARNNSPLHF
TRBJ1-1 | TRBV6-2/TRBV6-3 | CASRPVDRPYTEAFF
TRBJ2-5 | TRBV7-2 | CASSLGLAETQYF
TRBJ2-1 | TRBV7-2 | CASSLNPLPRLAAESYNEQFF
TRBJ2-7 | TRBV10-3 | CAISASIESYEQYF
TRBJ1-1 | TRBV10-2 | CASSDRASSEAFF
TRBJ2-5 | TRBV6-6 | CASSRGLAGGQETQYF
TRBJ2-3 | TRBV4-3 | CASSPSQRSTDTQYF
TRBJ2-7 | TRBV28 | CASNVGGNREQYF
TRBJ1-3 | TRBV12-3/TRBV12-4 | CASSFNTRSGNTIYF
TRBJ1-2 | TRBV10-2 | CASSSDTVIGYTF
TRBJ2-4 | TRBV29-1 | CSAGAGIAKNIQYF
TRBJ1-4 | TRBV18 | CASSRQRSNEKLFF
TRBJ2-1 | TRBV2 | CASRLRLAGPNLNEQFF
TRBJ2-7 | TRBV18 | CASSPPVVQGYYEQYF